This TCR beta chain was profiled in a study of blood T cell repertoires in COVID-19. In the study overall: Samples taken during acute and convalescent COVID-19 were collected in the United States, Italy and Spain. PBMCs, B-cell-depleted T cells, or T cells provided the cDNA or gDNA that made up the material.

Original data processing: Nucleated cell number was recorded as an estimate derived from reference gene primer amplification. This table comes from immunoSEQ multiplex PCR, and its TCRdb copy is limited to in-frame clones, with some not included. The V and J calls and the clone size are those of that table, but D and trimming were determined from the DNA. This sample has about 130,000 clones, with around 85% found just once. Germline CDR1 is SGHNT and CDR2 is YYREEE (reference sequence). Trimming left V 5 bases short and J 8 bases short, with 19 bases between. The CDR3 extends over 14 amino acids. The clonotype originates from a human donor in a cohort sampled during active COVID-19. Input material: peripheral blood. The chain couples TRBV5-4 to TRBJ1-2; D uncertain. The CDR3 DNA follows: TGTGCCAGCAGATCACCGTTCGAGGAGGACGGCTACACCTTC. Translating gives CASRSPFEEDGYTF.